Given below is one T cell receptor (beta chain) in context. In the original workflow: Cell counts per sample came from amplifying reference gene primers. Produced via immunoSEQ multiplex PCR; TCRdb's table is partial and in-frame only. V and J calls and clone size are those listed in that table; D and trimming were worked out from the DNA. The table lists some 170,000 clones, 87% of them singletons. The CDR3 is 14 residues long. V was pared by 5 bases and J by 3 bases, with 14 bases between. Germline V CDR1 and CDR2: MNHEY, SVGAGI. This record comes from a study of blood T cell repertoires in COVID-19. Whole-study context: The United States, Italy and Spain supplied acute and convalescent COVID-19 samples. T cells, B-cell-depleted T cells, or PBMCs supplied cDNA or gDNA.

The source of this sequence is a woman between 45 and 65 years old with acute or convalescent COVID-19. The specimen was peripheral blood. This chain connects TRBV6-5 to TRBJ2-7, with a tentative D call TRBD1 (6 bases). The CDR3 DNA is TGTGCCAGCAGTCGTACCGACAGGATCTACGAGCAGTACTTC. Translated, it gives CASSRTDRIYEQYF.